The rows below give T cell receptor beta chains drawn from one sample of a study of T cells in narcolepsy. Measured with immunoSEQ multiplex PCR; TCRdb has only the in-frame clones, and not every one. The data show about 22,000 clones, with about 86% seen just once and roughly 4.1% held by the top ten. Sequencing was done on a sample of memory (CD45RA-) CD4+ T cells from blood. Source of these receptors: a human donor in good health. CDR3s include the opening cysteine and the closing phenylalanine or tryptophan.

V gene	J gene	CDR3 protein
TRBV11-1	TRBJ1-2	CASSLNSLNYGYTF
TRBV5-1	TRBJ1-4	CASSTASIGEKLFF
TRBV5-1	TRBJ2-1	CASSLASNEQFF
TRBV18	TRBJ2-5	CASSPVLETQYF
TRBV12-5	TRBJ2-2	CASGLGAVGRGRQGWTGELFF
TRBV7-2	TRBJ2-5	CASSLVETQYF
TRBV2	TRBJ2-5	CASSEGGQGEETQYF
TRBV23-1	TRBJ2-1	CASSPRNEQFF
TRBV5-1	TRBJ1-1	CASSLGGGWNTEAFF
TRBV27	TRBJ2-1	CASSRLIAGGGNEQFF
TRBV19	TRBJ1-3	CASSIALSGNTIYF
TRBV5-6	TRBJ1-1	CASSLNQNTEAFF
TRBV2	TRBJ1-1	CASRRDRGPQAFF
TRBV6-5	TRBJ1-4	CASSEGGLGEKLFF
TRBV27	TRBJ2-7	CASSRPLGDEQYF
TRBV2	TRBJ2-7	CASRGLGDRPYEQYF
TRBV6-8	TRBJ1-4	CASSSLTFAPTNEKLFF